The subject of this entry is one TCR beta chain. RNA in amounts of roughly 0.45 to 1 ug was reverse transcribed with random hexamers. Amplification of the TCR beta CDR3 was carried out by immunoSEQ multiplex PCR, which spanned a total of 54 Vbeta and 13 Jbeta segments. Using its own MiXCR run on the immunoSEQ multiplex PCR reads, TCRdb lists one record per CDR3 protein. The sample lists around 160,000 distinct CDR3 sequences; roughly 93% were seen once. This record belongs to a study of CD8 T cells in Susac syndrome. The CDR3 length is 13 residues. V lost 9 bases, J lost 9 bases, and 10 bases stayed unmatched. Germline V lookup: CDR1 MNHEY, CDR2 SVGEGT.

This receptor was identified in a human donor in good health. The rearrangement uses TRBV6-2 or TRBV6-3 and TRBJ1-5, with 8 bases lining up with TRBD1. Specimen: CD4+ T cells from PBMCs. The CDR3 DNA reads TGTGCCAGTGGACAGGGTCGATTGGGGCCCCAGCATTTT. Amino acid sequence: CASGQGRLGPQHF.